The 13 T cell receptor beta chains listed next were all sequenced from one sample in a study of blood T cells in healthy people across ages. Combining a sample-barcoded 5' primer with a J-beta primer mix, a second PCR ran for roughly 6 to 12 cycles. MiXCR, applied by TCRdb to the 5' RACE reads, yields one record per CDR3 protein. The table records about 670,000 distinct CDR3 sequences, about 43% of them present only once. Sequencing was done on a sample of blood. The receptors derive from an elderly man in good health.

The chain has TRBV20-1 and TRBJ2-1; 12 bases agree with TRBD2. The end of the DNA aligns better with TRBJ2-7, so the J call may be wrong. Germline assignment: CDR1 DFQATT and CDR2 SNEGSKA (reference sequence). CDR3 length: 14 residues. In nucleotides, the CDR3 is TGCAGTGCTAGAGGAACTAGCGGGAGGAATGAGCAGTACTTC. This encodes CSARGTSGRNEQYF.

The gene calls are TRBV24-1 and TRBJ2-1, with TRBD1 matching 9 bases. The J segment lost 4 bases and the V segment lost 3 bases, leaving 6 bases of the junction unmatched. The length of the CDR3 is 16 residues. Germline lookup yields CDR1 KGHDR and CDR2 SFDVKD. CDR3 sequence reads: CATSDTGTGIYNEQFF. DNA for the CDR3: TGTGCCACCAGTGATACCGGGACAGGGATTTACAATGAGCAGTTCTTC.

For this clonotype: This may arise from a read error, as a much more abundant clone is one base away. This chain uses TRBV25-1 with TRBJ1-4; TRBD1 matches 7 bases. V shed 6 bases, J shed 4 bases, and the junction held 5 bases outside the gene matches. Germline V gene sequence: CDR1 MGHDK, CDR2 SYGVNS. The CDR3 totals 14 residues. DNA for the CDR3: TGTGCCAGCAGCCCAGGGGGGAATAATGAAAAACTGTTTTTT. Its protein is CASSPGGNNEKLFF.

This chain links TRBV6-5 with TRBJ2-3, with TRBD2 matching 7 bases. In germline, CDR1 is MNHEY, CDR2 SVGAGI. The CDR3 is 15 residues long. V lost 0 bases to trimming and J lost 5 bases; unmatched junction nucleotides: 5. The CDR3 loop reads CASSYSGGTKDTQYF. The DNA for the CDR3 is TGTGCCAGCAGTTACTCCGGGGGGACTAAAGATACGCAGTATTTT.

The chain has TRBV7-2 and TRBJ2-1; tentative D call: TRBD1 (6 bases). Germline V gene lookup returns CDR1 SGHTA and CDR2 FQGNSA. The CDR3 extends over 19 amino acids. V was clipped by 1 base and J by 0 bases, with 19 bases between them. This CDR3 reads CASSLEGGTPRGSYNEQFF. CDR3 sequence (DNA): TGTGCCAGCAGCTTAGAAGGGGGAACCCCCCGGGGCTCCTACAATGAGCAGTTCTTC.

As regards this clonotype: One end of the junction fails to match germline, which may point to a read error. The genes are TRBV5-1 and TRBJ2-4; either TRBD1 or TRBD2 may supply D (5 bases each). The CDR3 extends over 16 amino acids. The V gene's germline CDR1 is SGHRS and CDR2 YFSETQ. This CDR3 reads CASSLGQLLAENIQYF. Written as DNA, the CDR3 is TGCGCCAGCAGCTTGGGACAGCTTCTAGCCGAAAACATTCAGTACTTC.

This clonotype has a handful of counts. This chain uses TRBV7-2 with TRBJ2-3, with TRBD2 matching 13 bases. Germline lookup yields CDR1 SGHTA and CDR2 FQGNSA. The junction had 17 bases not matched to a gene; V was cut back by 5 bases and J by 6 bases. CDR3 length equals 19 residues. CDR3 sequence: CASSVVRTSGGRVYDTQYF. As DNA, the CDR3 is TGTGCCAGCAGCGTAGTACGGACTAGCGGGGGCCGGGTTTACGATACGCAGTATTTT.

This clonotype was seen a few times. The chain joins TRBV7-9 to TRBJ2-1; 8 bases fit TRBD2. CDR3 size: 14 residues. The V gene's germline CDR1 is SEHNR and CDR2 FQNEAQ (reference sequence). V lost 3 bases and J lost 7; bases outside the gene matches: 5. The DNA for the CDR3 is TGTGCCAGCAGCTTTGCGGGAGGTTATAATGAGCAGTTCTTC. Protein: CASSFAGGYNEQFF.

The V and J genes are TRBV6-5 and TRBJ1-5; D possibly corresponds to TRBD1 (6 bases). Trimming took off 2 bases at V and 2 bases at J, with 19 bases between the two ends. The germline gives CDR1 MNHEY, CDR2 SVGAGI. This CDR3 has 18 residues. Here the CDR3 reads CASSYLEGDPYGNQPQHF. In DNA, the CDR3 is TGTGCCAGCAGTTACCTGGAGGGGGACCCCTATGGCAATCAGCCCCAGCATTTT.

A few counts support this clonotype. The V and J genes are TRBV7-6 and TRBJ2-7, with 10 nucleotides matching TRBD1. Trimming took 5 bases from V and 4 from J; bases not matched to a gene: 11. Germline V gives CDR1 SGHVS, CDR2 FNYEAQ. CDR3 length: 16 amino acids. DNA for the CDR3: TGTGCCAGCAGCCCAAGTCGAGGGACAGGGGTTTACGAGCAGTACTTC. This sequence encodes CASSPSRGTGVYEQYF.

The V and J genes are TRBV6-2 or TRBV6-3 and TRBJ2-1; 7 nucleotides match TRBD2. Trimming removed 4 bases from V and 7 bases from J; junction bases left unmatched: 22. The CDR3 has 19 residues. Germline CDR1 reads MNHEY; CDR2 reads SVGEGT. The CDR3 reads CASSSLIEWEGPPLNEQFF. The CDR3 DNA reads TGTGCCAGCAGTTCCCTAATTGAGTGGGAGGGCCCTCCCCTGAATGAGCAGTTCTTC.

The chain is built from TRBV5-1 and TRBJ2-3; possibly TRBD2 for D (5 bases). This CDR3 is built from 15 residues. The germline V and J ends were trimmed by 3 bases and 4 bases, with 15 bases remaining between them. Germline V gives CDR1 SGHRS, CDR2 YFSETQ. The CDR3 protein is CASSWRLEGPDTQYF. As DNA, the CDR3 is TGCGCCAGCAGCTGGCGGCTAGAGGGCCCAGATACGCAGTATTTT.

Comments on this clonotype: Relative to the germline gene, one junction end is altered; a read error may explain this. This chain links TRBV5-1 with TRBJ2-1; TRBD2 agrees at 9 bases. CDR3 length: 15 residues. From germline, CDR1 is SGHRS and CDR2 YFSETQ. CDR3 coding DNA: TGCGCCAGCAGCTTGGGGGGGACTAGCAGCCCTGAGCTGTTCTTC. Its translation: CASSLGGTSSPELFF.